Listed below are T cell receptor beta chains from one sample, sequenced in a study of shared clonotypes between healthy human individuals. Profiling relied on immunoSEQ multiplex PCR, and the TCRdb table lists in-frame clones only, not all of them. The repertoire has nearly 1,000,000 clones, about three quarters of them found once; the top ten carry about 1.5%. Input material: memory CD4+ T cells sorted from blood. All receptors derive from a man younger than 35 in good health. Each CDR3 is given without its conserved first and last residue.

V: TRBV28
length: 14
CDR3: ASSLFGTGGSSGYT

V: TRBV4-1
length: 10
CDR3: ASRESGNTIY

V: TRBV7-2
length: 12
CDR3: ASSLTSRGETQY

V: TRBV28
length: 14
CDR3: ASSSTGSSYNSPLH

V: TRBV7-9
length: 14
CDR3: ASSLLLRAGTGELF

V: TRBV23-1
length: 12
CDR3: ASSKDGSGNEQF

V: TRBV11-3
length: 13
CDR3: ASSLEGTPPGELF

V: TRBV29-1
length: 12
CDR3: SVGRDRGMDEQY

V: TRBV28
length: 11
CDR3: ASSLKGYYGYT

V: TRBV6-5
length: 13
CDR3: ASSYSDRGDSPLH

V: TRBV28
length: 14
CDR3: ASSLWGREMNTEAF

V: TRBV5-1
length: 11
CDR3: ASRLDTGQGYT

V: TRBV5-6
length: 13
CDR3: ASSLFRGGEETQY

V: TRBV5-1
length: 13
CDR3: ASSRDGPQGTEAF

V: TRBV5-1
length: 13
CDR3: ASSIRQGFGETQY

V: TRBV5-4
length: 12
CDR3: ASSLDKINTEAF

V: TRBV11-3
length: 11
CDR3: ASSLRDTYEQY

V: TRBV18
length: 14
CDR3: ASSQNVGELNTEAF

V: TRBV7-9
length: 10
CDR3: ASSLNKETQY

V: TRBV18
length: 12
CDR3: ASSTGLVTDTQY